This entry features one T cell receptor (beta chain) sequence. Its antigen remains unknown. This sample is part of a study of cytomegalovirus exposure and HLA in healthy donors. Study-level findings and limits: CMV serostatus was the sole immune exposure data available. Certain indistinguishable V segments, among them TRBV6-2 and TRBV6-3, were excluded.

The PCR had 60 Vbeta and 13 Jbeta primers. Profiling relied on immunoSEQ multiplex PCR, and the TCRdb table lists in-frame clones only, not all of them. The data contain about 150,000 clones, less than 90% of them singletons. The length of the CDR3 is 12 residues. Germline CDR1 is SNHLY and CDR2 is FYNNEI. Sequenced: PBMCs. This chain uses TRBV2 with TRBJ2-5; TRBD2 is a possible D gene (5 bases). The assigned J gene may be wrong: the sequence end matches TRBJ2-7 better. The origin of this receptor is a woman aged 18-29 years in good health and CMV-seronegative. CDR3 nucleotide sequence: TGTGCCAGCAGCTTTCCCGCGGGCGAGCAGTACTTC. This codes for CASSFPAGEQYF.